The clone carrying this TCR beta chain appeared once. No antigen is known for it. This sample was taken from a study of cytomegalovirus exposure and HLA in healthy donors. Overall study: The study's early data release held roughly 91 million unique TCRs from HLA-typed donors. General observations from the study: In a later analysis, a genetic analysis reported fewer productive-TCR N-insertions in an Asian-associated ancestry cluster than the cohort average. In a later analysis, TCR beta V- and J-gene trimming showed a link to a missense DCLRE1C variant. In terms of immune exposure information, only CMV serostatus was available.

The germline V and J ends were trimmed by 6 bases and 4 bases, with 5 bases remaining between them. The CDR3 sequence is 11 residues long. Germline V gene data show CDR1 as MNHEY and CDR2 as SMNVEV (reference sequence). A multiplex PCR was run with 60 Vbeta primers and 13 Jbeta primers. Assay: immunoSEQ multiplex PCR; the TCRdb copy retains only in-frame clones and omits some. The sample has about 160,000 clones, 75% to 90% seen once. Sequenced: PBMCs. J is TRBJ2-3 and V is TRBV27; no firm D call. The sequence derives from a male donor in good health and CMV-seropositive. CDR3 residues: CASRSPDTQYF. In nucleotides, the CDR3 is TGTGCCAGCAGAAGCCCAGATACGCAGTATTTT.